The following is a T cell receptor (beta chain) sequence with its context. This clonotype was counted a few times. Which antigen it targets is not known. Base-call qualities are not available, and no considerably larger clone is one nucleotide away. The V end loses 3 bases and the J end loses 8 bases, and a stretch of 8 bases separates them. CDR1 and CDR2 are drawn from the germline V gene (reference sequence): DFQATT, SNEGSKA. The CDR3 covers 11 residues, taking in both the cysteine and the phenylalanine. Just CDR3 DNA is preserved here, 33 bases in frame from base 1. Every donor was a healthy Caucasian. Three pairs of female monozygotic twins, all aged about 18 to 29 years, were included in the twin cohort. Peripheral blood mononuclear cells were used as the source from which RNA for TCR libraries was isolated. These data belong to a study of identical twins (TCRdb year 2016). At the level of the whole study: TCR alpha and beta repertoires from monozygotic twins, unrelated adults of various ages and cord blood were deep-sequenced to test whether fetal clonotypes persist. To rule out contamination, the twin experiments were replicated at different times with different library preparation protocols.

On the study overall, not on this receptor specifically: The excess sharing between twins in beta out-of-frame sequences was weaker because fewer shared sequences reduced the signal-to-noise ratio. Invariant T cells such as MAIT and iNKT could partly confound zero-insertion analyses, though diverse VJ usage argued against this for most clonotypes. Because the same donors could not be followed over many years, the conclusions relied on cross-sectional statistical analysis. Abundant cord blood beta clonotypes had fewer insertions, young adult naive repertoires showed a similar but weaker trend, and memory repertoires showed no such trend. Out-of-frame TCR alpha sequences shared between twins showed an excess of low generation-probability sequences compared with coincidental sharing between unrelated individuals. Out-of-frame TCR alpha sharing in monozygotic twins was systematically underestimated by recombination models, whereas sharing between unrelated individuals was in agreement with the recombination models.

Libraries were constructed by 5' RACE. The instrument given in TCRdb is Illumina HiSeq 2000. A universal primer binding site was introduced by template switching, and a unique molecular identifier was present in the final cDNA, enabling accurate counting of TCR cDNA molecules. First-strand cDNA for TCR alpha and beta chains was synthesized from specific primers in the conserved constant-segment region. To control for contamination, every cDNA library carried two barcodes: a SMART-Mk sample barcode plus Illumina barcodes. TruSeq adapter sequences, together with Illumina sample barcodes, were added in two successive PCR steps. TCR alpha and beta cDNA libraries were sequenced on the Illumina HiSeq platform with custom primers. In the authors' own workflow: MiGEC was used to process raw reads and extract unique molecular identifiers, and MiXCR was used to find CDR3 positions. For each individual, recombination models were inferred using an EM algorithm with the repgenHMM and IGoR tools. The tcR package in R was used for shared clonotype analysis, with sharing normalized by the product of cloneset sizes. To study raw recombination without the effects of thymic and clonal selection, out-of-frame nonproductive sequences were analyzed. The public reads were reprocessed in TCRdb via fastp at Q25 and MiXCR, keeping in-frame beta chains. CDR3 protein duplicates are merged, each entry listing the most common genes and DNA. For this entry, the V and J calls and clone size follow TCRdb and not the study's own pipeline. In all, the sample holds fewer than 900,000 distinct CDR3 sequences, and around 20% of those were seen once. The leading ten clones occupy 4% to 4.5% of the sample.

A further study also used this sample, focusing on T cells expressing NK-cell markers. As noted in the second study: TCR beta-chain repertoires were profiled in sorted CD3+CD56+NKG2C+, CD3+CD56+NKG2C- and CD3+CD56-NKG2C+ T-cell subsets from fewer than 10 donors. Of the eight sequenced donors, seven were found to be HCMV-seropositive and one was found to be HCMV-seronegative. To restrict sorting to alphabetaTCR-expressing T cells, an anti-gammadeltaTCR antibody was added in several experiments. For roughly 6 donors, the dominant CD3+CD56+NKG2C+ clonotypes were among the top 10 CD8+ clonotypes and accounted for about 1.0-7.5% of CD8+ T cells. Those dominant clonotypes were again the most abundant among CD3+CD56-NKG2C+ cells in four donors, at 28.3-60.1%. Whether the expanded NKG2C-expressing T cell clones were specific for HCMV antigens remained unclear. The study sequenced eight donors, all healthy volunteers chosen at random: three men and five women. A commercial ELISA kit detecting HCMV-specific IgG in serum was used to determine HCMV serostatus. Bulk peripheral blood T-cell repertoires were additionally sequenced from unsorted PBMC for 5 or 6 donors. MIGEC was used to demultiplex reads and group the reads by UMI, and MiTCR was used to assemble and quantify clonotypes. To remove erroneous sequences, TCR cDNA sequences were retained only when supported by two or more reads. The tcR package was used for downstream repertoire analysis, and clonotypes were matched across fractions by CDR3 nucleotide sequence plus V segment. Antigen specificity was annotated against VDJdb with VDJmatch, allowing one amino acid substitution in CDR3.

Material for sequencing was PBMCs. This sequence originates from a woman between 18 and 29 years old in good health. This chain is built from TRBV20-1 and TRBJ2-1, with no D gene named confidently. The CDR3 region: CSASASDEQFF. The nucleotide sequence is given as TGCAGTGCTAGTGCCAGCGATGAGCAGTTCTTC.